A single T cell receptor (beta chain) is shown here with its context. Its binding antigen is unknown. No base-level quality is on record; no much larger clone is a single base apart. The data originate from a study of CD8 T cells in Susac syndrome (dated by TCRdb to the late 2010s). With regard to the full study: Whether CD8+ T cell activation and differentiation in Susac syndrome was antigen driven was tested using repertoire sequencing. Clonality of the CD8+ T cell repertoire was compared between more than 10 healthy donors, approximately 14 Susac syndrome patients and under 16 multiple sclerosis patients. Beyond this particular receptor, the publication reports: The study acknowledged that relatively few individuals were included in the TCR sequencing and HLA analysis.

The germline ends are 3 bases apart after V is trimmed by 0 bases and J by 6 bases. CDR1 and CDR2, looked up from the germline V gene, are MGHRA and YSYEKL. The CDR3 runs 11 residues from the cysteine to the phenylalanine. Left in the record is the CDR3 DNA by itself, 33 bases read in frame from the first base. High-throughput TCR beta sequencing profiled peripheral blood CD8+ and CD4+ T cells from healthy donors, Susac syndrome patients and multiple sclerosis patients. Healthy donors were included as age- and sex-matched controls. CD8+ TEMRA cells were enriched by FACS, while bulk CD8+ and CD4+ T cells were purified by magnetic negative isolation. Blood was collected in EDTA tubes and processed within 24 hours, with PBMCs isolated through density gradient centrifugation. PBMCs intended for TCR sequencing were cryopreserved in liquid nitrogen and thawed later in a water bath at 37 degrees C. A purity of at least 90% was achieved for sorted or isolated CD4+, CD8+ and CD8+ TEMRA cells.

RNA was extracted with the RNeasy kit and roughly 0.5 to 1 ug was reverse transcribed using random hexamers. The immunoSEQ multiplex PCR assay, covering 54 Vbeta and 13 Jbeta segments, was used to amplify TCR beta CDR3 regions. PCR amplification bias was corrected by using a synthetic template baseline for primer optimization and computational correction. Per the original workflow: Reads were annotated to V, D and J genes according to IMGT and were analyzed with immunoSEQ Analyzer, with only productive sequences retained. Clonality was computed as one minus Shannon entropy normalized by log2 of the number of productive unique sequences. For each patient and control, public and private clones were evaluated among the 100 most prevalent clones. A clone was defined as Susac-specific if it was absent from the healthy and MS cohorts, from around 960 published viral clones and from other ImmuneACCESS disease sequences. TCRdb cleaned the public reads at Q25 with fastp, built clones with MiXCR and kept in-frame beta chains. When rows share a CDR3 protein, they turn into one entry using the most common DNA and genes. TCRdb's processing, not the study's, gives the V and J calls here. This sample holds tens of thousands of distinct CDR3 sequences; over 90% were observed only once. The ten largest account for roughly 0.27% of the sample.

This chain is built from TRBV4-1 and TRBJ2-7, with no D gene named confidently. The clonotype was recovered from a human donor in good health. Sequencing used CD8+ T cells from PBMCs. The nucleotide sequence is TGCGCCAGCAGCCAAGAGTCCGAGCAGTACTTC. Translated, it reads CASSQESEQYF.